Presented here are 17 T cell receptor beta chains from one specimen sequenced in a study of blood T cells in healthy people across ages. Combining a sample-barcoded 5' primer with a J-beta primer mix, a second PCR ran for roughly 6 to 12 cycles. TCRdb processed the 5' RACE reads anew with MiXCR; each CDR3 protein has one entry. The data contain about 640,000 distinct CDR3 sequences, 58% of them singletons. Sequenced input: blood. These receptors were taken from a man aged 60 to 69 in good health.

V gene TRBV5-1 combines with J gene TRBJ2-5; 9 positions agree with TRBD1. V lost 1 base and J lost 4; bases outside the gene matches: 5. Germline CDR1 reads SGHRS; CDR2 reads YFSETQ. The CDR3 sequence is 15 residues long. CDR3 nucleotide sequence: TGCGCCAGCAGCTTGATGGGACAGGGAGGAGAGACCCAGTACTTC. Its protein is CASSLMGQGGETQYF.

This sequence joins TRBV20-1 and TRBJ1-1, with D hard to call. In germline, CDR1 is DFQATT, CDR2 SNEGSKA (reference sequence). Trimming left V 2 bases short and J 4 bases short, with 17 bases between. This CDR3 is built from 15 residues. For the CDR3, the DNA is TGCAGTGCTAGAAGGGAGGCTCTCGGCGGCACTGAAGCTTTCTTT. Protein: CSARREALGGTEAFF.

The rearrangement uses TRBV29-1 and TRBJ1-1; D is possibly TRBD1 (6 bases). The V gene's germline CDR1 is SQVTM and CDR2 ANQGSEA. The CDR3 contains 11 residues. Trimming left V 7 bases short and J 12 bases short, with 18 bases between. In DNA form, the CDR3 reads TGCAGCGCGACGCCCGGGACATCAACTTTCTTT. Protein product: CSATPGTSTFF.

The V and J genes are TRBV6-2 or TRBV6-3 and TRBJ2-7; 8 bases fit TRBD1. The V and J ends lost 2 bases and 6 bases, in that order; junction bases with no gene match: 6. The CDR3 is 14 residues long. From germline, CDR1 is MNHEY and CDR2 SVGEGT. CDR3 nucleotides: TGTGCCAGCAGTTACGCAGGGGGCCGGGGCGAGCAGTACTTC. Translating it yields CASSYAGGRGEQYF.

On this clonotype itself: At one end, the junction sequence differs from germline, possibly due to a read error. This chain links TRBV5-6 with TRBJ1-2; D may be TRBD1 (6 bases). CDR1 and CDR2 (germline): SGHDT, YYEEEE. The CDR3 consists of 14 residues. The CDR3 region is CTSSFRDTGYGYTF. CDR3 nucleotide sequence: TGTACCAGCAGCTTTAGGGACACGGGCTATGGCTACACCTTC.

CDR3 residues: CSVMMSASGFTDTQYF. The CDR3 DNA follows: TGCAGCGTTATGATGTCGGCTAGCGGGTTCACAGATACGCAGTATTTT. The chain joins TRBV29-1 to TRBJ2-3, with 8 bases matching TRBD2. With 5 bases clipped from V and 2 bases from J, the junction kept 12 bases outside the gene matches. The CDR3 contains 16 residues. Germline V lookup: CDR1 SQVTM, CDR2 ANQGSEA.

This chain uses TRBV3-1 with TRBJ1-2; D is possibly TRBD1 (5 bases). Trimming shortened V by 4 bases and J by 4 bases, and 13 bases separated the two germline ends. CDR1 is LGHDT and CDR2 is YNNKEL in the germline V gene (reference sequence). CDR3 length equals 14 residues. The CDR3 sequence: CASSPRETLYGYTF. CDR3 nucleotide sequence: TGTGCCAGCAGCCCCAGGGAAACCCTCTATGGCTACACCTTC.

The CDR3 bases are TGTGCCAGCAGCCAAGGGGGCGGGGAAGCAAGAGATACGCAGTATTTT. Translation: CASSQGGGEARDTQYF. V usage is TRBV4-2 and J usage is TRBJ2-3; TRBD2 is a possible D gene (6 bases). V dropped 1 base and J dropped 5 bases, with 16 bases sitting between them. The germline CDR1 and CDR2 sequences are LGHNA and YNFKEQ. The CDR3 is 16 amino acids.

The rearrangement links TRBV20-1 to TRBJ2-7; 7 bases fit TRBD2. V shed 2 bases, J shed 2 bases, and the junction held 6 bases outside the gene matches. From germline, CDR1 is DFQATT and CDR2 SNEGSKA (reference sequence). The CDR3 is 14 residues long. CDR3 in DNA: TGCAGTGCTAGATGGAGCGGGGCCCCCTACGAGCAGTACTTC. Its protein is CSARWSGAPYEQYF.

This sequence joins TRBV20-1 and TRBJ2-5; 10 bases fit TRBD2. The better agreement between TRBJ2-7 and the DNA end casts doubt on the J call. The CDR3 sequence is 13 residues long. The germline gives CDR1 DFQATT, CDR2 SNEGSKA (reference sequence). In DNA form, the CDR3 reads TGCAGTGCTAGGTCTAGCGGGGGATACGAGCAGTACTTC. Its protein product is CSARSSGGYEQYF.

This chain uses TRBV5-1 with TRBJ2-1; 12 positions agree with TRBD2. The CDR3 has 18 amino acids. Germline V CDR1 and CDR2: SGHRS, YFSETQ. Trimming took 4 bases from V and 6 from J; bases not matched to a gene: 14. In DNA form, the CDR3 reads TGCGCCAGCAGCCTAGGGTCTAGCGGGGGGGCCACCGGCAATGAGCAGTTCTTC. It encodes CASSLGSSGGATGNEQFF.

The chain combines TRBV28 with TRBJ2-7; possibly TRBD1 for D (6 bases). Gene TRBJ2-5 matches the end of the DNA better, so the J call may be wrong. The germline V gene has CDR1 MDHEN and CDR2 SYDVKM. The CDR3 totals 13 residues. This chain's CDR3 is CASSKGDPETQYF. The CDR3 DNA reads TGTGCCAGCAGTAAGGGGGACCCAGAGACCCAGTACTTC.

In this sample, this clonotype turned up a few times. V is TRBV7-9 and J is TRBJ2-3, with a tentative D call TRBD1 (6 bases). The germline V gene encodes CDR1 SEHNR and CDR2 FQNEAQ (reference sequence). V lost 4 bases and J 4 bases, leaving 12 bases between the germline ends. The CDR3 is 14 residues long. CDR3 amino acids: CASSSTGFPDTQYF. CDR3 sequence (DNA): TGTGCCAGCAGCTCTACAGGGTTCCCAGATACGCAGTATTTT.

The CDR3 spells CASKPGKAFF. CDR3 bases: TGTGCCAGCAAGCCGGGTAAAGCTTTCTTT. The chain has TRBV2 and TRBJ1-1; no clear D gene. The CDR3 contains 10 residues. V lost 7 bases and J lost 9, with 9 bases in between. The V gene's germline CDR1 is SNHLY and CDR2 FYNNEI.

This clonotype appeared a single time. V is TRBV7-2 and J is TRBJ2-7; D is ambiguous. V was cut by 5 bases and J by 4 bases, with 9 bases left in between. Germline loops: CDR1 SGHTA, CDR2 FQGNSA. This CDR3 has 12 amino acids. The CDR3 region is CASSAVRYEQYF. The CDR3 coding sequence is TGTGCCAGCAGCGCCGTTCGGTACGAGCAGTACTTC.

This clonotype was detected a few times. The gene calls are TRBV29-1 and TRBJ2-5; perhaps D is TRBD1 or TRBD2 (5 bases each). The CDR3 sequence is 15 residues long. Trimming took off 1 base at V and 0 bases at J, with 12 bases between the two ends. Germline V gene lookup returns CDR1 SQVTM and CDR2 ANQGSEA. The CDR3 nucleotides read TGCAGCGTTGAAGGTGGGGACGGGTACCAAGAGACCCAGTACTTC. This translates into CSVEGGDGYQETQYF.

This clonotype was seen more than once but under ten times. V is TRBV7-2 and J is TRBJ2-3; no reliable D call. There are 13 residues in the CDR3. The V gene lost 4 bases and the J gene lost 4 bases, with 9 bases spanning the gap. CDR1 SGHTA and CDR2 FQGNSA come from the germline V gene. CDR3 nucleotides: TGTGCCAGCAGCTCCGCCCCTTCAGATACGCAGTATTTT. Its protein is CASSSAPSDTQYF.